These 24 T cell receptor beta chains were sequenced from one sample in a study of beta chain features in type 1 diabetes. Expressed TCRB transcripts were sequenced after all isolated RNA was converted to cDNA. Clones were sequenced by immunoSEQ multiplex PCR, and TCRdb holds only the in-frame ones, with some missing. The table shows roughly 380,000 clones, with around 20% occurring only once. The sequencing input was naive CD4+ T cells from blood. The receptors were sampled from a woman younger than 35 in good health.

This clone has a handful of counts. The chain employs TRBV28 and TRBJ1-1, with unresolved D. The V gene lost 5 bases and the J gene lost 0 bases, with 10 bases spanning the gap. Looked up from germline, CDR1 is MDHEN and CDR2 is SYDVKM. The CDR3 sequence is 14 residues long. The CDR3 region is CASSPGYVNTEAFF. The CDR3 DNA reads TGTGCCAGCAGTCCCGGGTACGTGAACACTGAAGCTTTCTTT.

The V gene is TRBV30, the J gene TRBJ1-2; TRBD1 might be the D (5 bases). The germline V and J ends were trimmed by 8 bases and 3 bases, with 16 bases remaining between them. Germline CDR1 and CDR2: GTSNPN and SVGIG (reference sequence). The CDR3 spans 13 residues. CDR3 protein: CAGLNGHHYGYTF. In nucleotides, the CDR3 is TGTGCCGGGCTGAACGGACACCACTATGGCTACACCTTC.

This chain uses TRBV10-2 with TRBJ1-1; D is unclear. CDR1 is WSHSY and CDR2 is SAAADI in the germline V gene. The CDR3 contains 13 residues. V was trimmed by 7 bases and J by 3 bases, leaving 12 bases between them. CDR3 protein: CASTRTRDTEAFF. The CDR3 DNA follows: TGCGCCAGCACGCGTACCCGGGACACTGAAGCTTTCTTT.

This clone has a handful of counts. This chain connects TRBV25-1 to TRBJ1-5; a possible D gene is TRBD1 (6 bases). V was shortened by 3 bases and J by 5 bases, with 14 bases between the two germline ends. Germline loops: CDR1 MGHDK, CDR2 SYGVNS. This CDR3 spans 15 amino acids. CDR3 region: CASSEGAPGHQPQHF. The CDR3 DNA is TGTGCCAGCAGTGAGGGGGCACCGGGGCATCAGCCCCAGCATTTT.

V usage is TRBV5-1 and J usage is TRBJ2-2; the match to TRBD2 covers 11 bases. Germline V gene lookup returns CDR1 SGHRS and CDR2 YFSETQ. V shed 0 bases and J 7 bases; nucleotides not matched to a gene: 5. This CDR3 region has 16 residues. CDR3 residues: CASSLAGTSGGGELFF. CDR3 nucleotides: TGCGCCAGCAGCTTGGCCGGGACTAGCGGTGGCGGGGAGCTGTTTTTT.

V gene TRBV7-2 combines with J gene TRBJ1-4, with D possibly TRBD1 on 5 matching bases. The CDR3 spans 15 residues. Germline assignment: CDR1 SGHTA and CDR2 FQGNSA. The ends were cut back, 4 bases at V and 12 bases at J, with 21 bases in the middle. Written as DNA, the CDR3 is TGTGCCAGCAGCTCCCTTCGGACAAGACCGGCGCAACTGTTTTTT. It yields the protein CASSSLRTRPAQLFF.

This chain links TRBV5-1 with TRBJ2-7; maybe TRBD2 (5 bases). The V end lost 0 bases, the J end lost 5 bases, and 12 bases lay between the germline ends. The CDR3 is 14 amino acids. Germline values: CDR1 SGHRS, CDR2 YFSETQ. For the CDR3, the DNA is TGCGCCAGCAGCTTGGAGAGGGAATCGGACGAGCAGTACTTC. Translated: CASSLERESDEQYF.

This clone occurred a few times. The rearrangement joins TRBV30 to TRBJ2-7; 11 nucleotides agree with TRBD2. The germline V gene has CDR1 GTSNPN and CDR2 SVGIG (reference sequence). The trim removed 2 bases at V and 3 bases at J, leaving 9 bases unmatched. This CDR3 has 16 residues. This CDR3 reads CAWSSPGLAGLYEQYF. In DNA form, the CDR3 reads TGTGCCTGGAGTTCCCCTGGACTAGCGGGCCTCTACGAGCAGTACTTC. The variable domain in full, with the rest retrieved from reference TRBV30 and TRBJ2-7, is SQTIHQWPATLVQPVGSPLSLECTVEGTSNPNLYWYRQAAGRGLQLLFYSVGIGQISSEVPQNLSASRPQDRQFILSSKKLLLSDSGFYLCAWSSPGLAGLYEQYFGPGTRLTVT.

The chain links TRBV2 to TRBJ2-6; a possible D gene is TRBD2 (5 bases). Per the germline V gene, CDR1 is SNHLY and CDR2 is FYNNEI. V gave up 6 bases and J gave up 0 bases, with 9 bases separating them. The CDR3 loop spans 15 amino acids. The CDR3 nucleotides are TGTGCCAGCAGGGTCGACTACTCTGGGGCCAACGTCCTGACTTTC. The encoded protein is CASRVDYSGANVLTF.

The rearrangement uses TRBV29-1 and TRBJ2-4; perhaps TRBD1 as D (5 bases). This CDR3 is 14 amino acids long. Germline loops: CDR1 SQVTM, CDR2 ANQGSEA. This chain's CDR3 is CSVKGAITANIQYF. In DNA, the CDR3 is TGCAGTGTAAAAGGGGCCATCACGGCAAACATTCAGTACTTC.

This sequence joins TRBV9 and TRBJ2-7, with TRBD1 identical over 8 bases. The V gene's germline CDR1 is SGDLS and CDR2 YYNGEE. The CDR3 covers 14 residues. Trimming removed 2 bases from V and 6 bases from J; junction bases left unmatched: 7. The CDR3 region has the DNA TGTGCCAGCAGCGTCTCCGGGACAGGTGTCGAGCAGTACTTC. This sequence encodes CASSVSGTGVEQYF.

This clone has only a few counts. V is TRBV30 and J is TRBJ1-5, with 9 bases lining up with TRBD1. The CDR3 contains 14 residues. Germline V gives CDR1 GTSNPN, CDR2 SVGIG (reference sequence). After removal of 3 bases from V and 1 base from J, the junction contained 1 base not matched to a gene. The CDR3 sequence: CAWRGQGSNQPQHF. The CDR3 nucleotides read TGTGCCTGGAGGGGACAGGGAAGCAATCAGCCCCAGCATTTT.

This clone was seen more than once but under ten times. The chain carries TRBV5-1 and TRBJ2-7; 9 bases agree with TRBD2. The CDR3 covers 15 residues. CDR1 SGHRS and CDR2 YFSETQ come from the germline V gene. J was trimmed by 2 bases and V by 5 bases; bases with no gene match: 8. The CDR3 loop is CASRELAGPAYEQYF. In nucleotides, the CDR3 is TGCGCCAGCAGGGAACTAGCGGGCCCTGCCTACGAGCAGTACTTC.

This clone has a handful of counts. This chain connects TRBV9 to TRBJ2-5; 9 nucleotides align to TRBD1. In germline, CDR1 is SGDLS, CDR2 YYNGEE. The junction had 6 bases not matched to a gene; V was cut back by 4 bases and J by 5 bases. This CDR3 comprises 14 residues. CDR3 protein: CASSPGQGIETQYF. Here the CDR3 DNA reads TGTGCCAGCAGCCCGGGACAGGGCATTGAGACCCAGTACTTC.

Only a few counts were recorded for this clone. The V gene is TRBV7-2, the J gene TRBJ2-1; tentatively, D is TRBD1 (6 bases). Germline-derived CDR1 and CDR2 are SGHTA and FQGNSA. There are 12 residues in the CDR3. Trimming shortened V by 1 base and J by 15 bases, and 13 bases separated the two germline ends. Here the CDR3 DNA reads TGTGCCAGCAGCTTAGTAGGGACAAACCCGTTCTTC. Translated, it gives CASSLVGTNPFF.

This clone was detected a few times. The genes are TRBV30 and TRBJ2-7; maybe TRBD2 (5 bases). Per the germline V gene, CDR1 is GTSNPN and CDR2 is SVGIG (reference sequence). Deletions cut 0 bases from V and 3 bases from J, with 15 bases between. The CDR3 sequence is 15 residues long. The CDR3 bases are TGTGCCTGGAGTGTAACTCCGGGGTGGGACTACGAGCAGTACTTC. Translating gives CAWSVTPGWDYEQYF.

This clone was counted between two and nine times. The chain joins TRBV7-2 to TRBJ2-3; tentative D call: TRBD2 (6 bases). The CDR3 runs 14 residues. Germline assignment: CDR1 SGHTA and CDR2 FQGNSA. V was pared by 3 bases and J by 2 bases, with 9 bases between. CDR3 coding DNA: TGTGCCAGCAGCTTGGGGACTCACACAGATACGCAGTATTTT. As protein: CASSLGTHTDTQYF.

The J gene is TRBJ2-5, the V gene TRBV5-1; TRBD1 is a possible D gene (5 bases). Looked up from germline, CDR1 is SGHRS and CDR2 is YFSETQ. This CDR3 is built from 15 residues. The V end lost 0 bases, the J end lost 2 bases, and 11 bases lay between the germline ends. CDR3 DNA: TGCGCCAGCAGCTTGGGGGCAGGGCCTCAAGAGACCCAGTACTTC. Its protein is CASSLGAGPQETQYF.

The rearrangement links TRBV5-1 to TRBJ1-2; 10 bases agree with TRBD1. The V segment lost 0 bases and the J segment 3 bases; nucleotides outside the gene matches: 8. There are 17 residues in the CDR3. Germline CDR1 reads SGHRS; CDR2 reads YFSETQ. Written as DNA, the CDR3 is TGCGCCAGCAGCTTGGCTTCGTCGGGACAGGGGTACTATGGCTACACCTTC. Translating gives CASSLASSGQGYYGYTF.

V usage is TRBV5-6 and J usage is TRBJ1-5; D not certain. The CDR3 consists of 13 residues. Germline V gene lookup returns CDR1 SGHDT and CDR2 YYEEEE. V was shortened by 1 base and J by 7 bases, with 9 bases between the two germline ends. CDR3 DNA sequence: TGTGCCAGCAGCTTGTCCCTTGGCCAGCCCCAGCATTTT. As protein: CASSLSLGQPQHF.

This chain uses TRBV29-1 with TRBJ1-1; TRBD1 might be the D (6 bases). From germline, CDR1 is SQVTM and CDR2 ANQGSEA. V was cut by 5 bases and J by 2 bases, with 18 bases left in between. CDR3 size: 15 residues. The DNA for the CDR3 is TGCAGCGTTCGAAGGGAGCCAGGGGTCAACACTGAAGCTTTCTTT. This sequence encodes CSVRREPGVNTEAFF.

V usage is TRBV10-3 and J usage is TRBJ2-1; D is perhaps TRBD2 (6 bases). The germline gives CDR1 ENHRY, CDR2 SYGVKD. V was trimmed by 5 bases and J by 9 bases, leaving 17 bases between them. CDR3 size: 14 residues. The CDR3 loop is CAISPSGGRSEQFF. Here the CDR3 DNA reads TGTGCCATCAGTCCCTCCGGGGGTCGGAGTGAGCAGTTCTTC.

CDR3 DNA: TGTGCCAGCAGTCAAGGTCTACACAGGGATTATCGGGATACGCAGTATTTT. Amino acids: CASSQGLHRDYRDTQYF. The chain is built from TRBV6-1 and TRBJ2-3, with D perhaps matching TRBD1 (6 bases). CDR3 size: 17 residues. Germline lookup yields CDR1 MNHNS and CDR2 SASEGT. V lost 5 bases, J lost 6 bases, and 24 bases lay in between.

Here the CDR3 DNA reads TGTGCCAGCAGTTTATGGTTGTCGGGGGGCCCGGGGAATGAGCAGTTCTTC. It is translated as CASSLWLSGGPGNEQFF. The rearrangement joins TRBV27 to TRBJ2-1, with D perhaps TRBD2 (7 bases). V was cut by 1 base and J by 7 bases, with 20 bases left in between. The CDR3 runs to 17 residues. Looked up from germline, CDR1 is MNHEY and CDR2 is SMNVEV (reference sequence).